This TCR beta chain was identified in a study of cytomegalovirus exposure and HLA in healthy donors (dated by TCRdb to about 2017). Regarding the research as a whole: The 500 to 800 repertoires of the first cohort and the approximately 130 validation repertoires were produced on the same platform, according to a later analysis. The study aimed to test whether signatures of past pathogen exposure could be identified by cataloging public T cell receptors. Besides the first cohort of about 730 subjects, a separate validation cohort made up of 120 different subjects was used. To predict cytomegalovirus infection status, the study brought together high-throughput TCR immunosequencing, statistical association of individual TCRs with disease status, and machine learning. Findings and caveats that apply to the study as a whole: All 120 or so repertoires were used to score co-occurrence in the validation cohort in a later analysis, because that analysis had no HLA typing for the cohort. The study listed approximately 150 TCR beta chains as associated with cytomegalovirus. While some public TCRs were present in many individuals, most TCR sequences turned up only very rarely across donors. Subsequent analysis determined that TCRs grouped into clusters in the first cohort also showed a tendency toward co-occurrence across the 120 or so validation repertoires, and approximately 93% of cluster scores exceeded 0. Three of the identified cytomegalovirus-associated TCR beta chains were confirmed in vitro to be specific for cytomegalovirus antigens. It was suggested by the authors that the approach could potentially be generalized to other disease states and immunological phenotypes. In both the original and validation cohorts, the classifier was reported to diagnose cytomegalovirus status with high specificity and sensitivity.

The library came from the immunoSEQ multiplex PCR assay. Per the source publication's procedure: A statistical classification framework was built for diagnosing cytomegalovirus status from the catalog of TCR beta chain sequences. In its TCRdb copy, this immuneACCESS table keeps in-frame sequences only and misses some clones. Where compared with another copy, unresolved V genes explain less than half of these, and the others have no known cause. D and trimming come from the DNA, and the V and J calls and clone size come from that table. For this sample there are some 130,000 clones; around 85% appear just once. Of the sample, nearly 3% is held by the ten largest clones. The CDR3, from cysteine to phenylalanine, totals 12 residues. Only the CDR3 region is kept as DNA, spanning 36 bases read in frame from base 1. V is clipped by 4 bases and J by 0 bases, and the sequence between their germline boundaries is 3 bases long. The germline V gene specifies ENHRY as CDR1 and SYGVKD as CDR2.

The donors belonged to the validation cohort of around 130 subjects, which was separate from the roughly 680-subject first cohort. Of note for this clone: The specificity of this receptor is unknown. No base qualities exist here, and no much larger clone lies one base off it.

Source material: PBMCs. The chain couples TRBV10-3 to TRBJ1-2; there is no confident call for the D gene. This TCR was recovered from a man between 18 and 29 years old in good health and CMV-seronegative. The CDR3: CAISASNYGYTF. The nucleotides read TGTGCCATCAGTGCTTCTAACTATGGCTACACCTTC.